This is a list of T cell receptor beta chains from one sample in a study of OX40 agonist ivuxolimab in advanced cancers. Clones were sequenced by immunoSEQ multiplex PCR, and TCRdb holds only the in-frame ones, with some missing. Of 20,000 or so clones listed, approximately 86% are singletons. The source material was CD4+ or CD8+ T cells sorted from blood, sampled in a trial of the OX40 agonist ivuxolimab. The receptors shown here come from an adult with an advanced solid tumor such as melanoma, head and neck, liver or kidney cancer. CDR3s include the opening cysteine and the closing phenylalanine or tryptophan. A D gene is named only where the DNA matches it firmly. Clone sizes are given selectively: once, few, many, or a class where the clone is expanded.

j_gene: TRBJ2-7; d_gene: TRBD1; abundance: -; v_gene: TRBV6-6; CDR3nt: TGTGCCAGCAGCCATCGACCGGGACAGGGGGGCGAGCAGTACTTC; CDR3aa: CASSHRPGQGGEQYF
j_gene: TRBJ2-2; d_gene: -; abundance: -; v_gene: TRBV19; CDR3nt: TGTGCCAGTAGTCCCTACGGTACATCGACCGGGGAGCTGTTTTTT; CDR3aa: CASSPYGTSTGELFF
j_gene: TRBJ2-7; d_gene: -; abundance: -; v_gene: TRBV4-1; CDR3nt: TGCGCCAGCAGCCAAGACCCCGGCAGGGTGTACGAGCAGTACTTC; CDR3aa: CASSQDPGRVYEQYF
j_gene: TRBJ1-3; d_gene: -; abundance: -; v_gene: TRBV30; CDR3nt: TGTGCCTCATATGCTGGAAACACCATATATTTT; CDR3aa: CASYAGNTIYF
j_gene: TRBJ2-1; d_gene: -; abundance: -; v_gene: TRBV7-9; CDR3nt: TGTGCCAGCAGCGCCTCCGGTGGCAGCGTCAACAATGAGCAGTTCTTC; CDR3aa: CASSASGGSVNNEQFF
j_gene: TRBJ2-1; d_gene: -; abundance: -; v_gene: TRBV7-9; CDR3nt: TGTGCCAGCAGCTTAAGGGAAGGGAACAACAATGAGCAGTTCTTC; CDR3aa: CASSLREGNNNEQFF
j_gene: TRBJ1-1; d_gene: -; abundance: -; v_gene: TRBV6-1; CDR3nt: TGTGCCAGCAGTGAAATGTTTGACAGCTTT; CDR3aa: CASSEMFDSF
j_gene: TRBJ2-1; d_gene: TRBD2; abundance: -; v_gene: TRBV19; CDR3nt: TGTGCCAGTAGTCTAACAGCGGGAAACGAGCAGTTCTTC; CDR3aa: CASSLTAGNEQFF
j_gene: TRBJ2-7; d_gene: TRBD1; abundance: -; v_gene: TRBV4-1; CDR3nt: TGCGCCAGCAGCCAATGGACAGGGGACTACGAGCAGTACTTC; CDR3aa: CASSQWTGDYEQYF
j_gene: TRBJ1-6; d_gene: -; abundance: -; v_gene: TRBV30; CDR3nt: TGTGCCTGGAGTTTAACAGGGCCACCCCTCCACTTT; CDR3aa: CAWSLTGPPLHF
j_gene: TRBJ1-3; d_gene: -; abundance: -; v_gene: TRBV9; CDR3nt: TGTGCCAGCAGCGCGAGACAAATGGGGCTCTCTGGAAACACCATATATTTT; CDR3aa: CASSARQMGLSGNTIYF
j_gene: TRBJ2-5; d_gene: -; abundance: -; v_gene: TRBV6-5; CDR3nt: TGTGCCAGCAGTCTTGAGGATCAAGAGACCCAGTACTTC; CDR3aa: CASSLEDQETQYF
j_gene: TRBJ1-2; d_gene: -; abundance: -; v_gene: TRBV27; CDR3nt: TGTGCCAGCAGTTTGCCCGGGGGTGGCTACACCTTC; CDR3aa: CASSLPGGGYTF
j_gene: TRBJ2-5; d_gene: TRBD1; abundance: -; v_gene: TRBV13; CDR3nt: TGTGCCAGCAGCACCTACAGGGGGCTGAAGACCCAGTACTTC; CDR3aa: CASSTYRGLKTQYF
j_gene: TRBJ2-5; d_gene: TRBD1; abundance: few; v_gene: TRBV7-9; CDR3nt: TGTGCCAGCAGCCCGAGACAGGGTCAGGAGACCCAGTACTTC; CDR3aa: CASSPRQGQETQYF
j_gene: TRBJ1-4; d_gene: -; abundance: -; v_gene: TRBV19; CDR3nt: TGTGTCCCGCGGTATGAAAAACTGTTTTTT; CDR3aa: CVPRYEKLFF
j_gene: TRBJ1-4; d_gene: -; abundance: -; v_gene: TRBV6-6; CDR3nt: TGTGCCAGCAGTTACCCCCTGGGGATTGAAAATGAAAAACTGTTTTTT; CDR3aa: CASSYPLGIENEKLFF
j_gene: TRBJ2-7; d_gene: TRBD1; abundance: large; v_gene: TRBV7-8; CDR3nt: TGTGCCAGCAGCTTAGGGACAGGGGGCCATGTTGACGAGCAGTACTTC; CDR3aa: CASSLGTGGHVDEQYF